The clone carrying this T cell receptor beta chain was recorded once. V shed 5 bases and J shed 3 bases, with 3 bases lying between them. This CDR3 is 11 amino acids long. Germline CDR1 is LGHNT and CDR2 is FRNRAP. Sequenced by immunoSEQ multiplex PCR; TCRdb stores in-frame clones only, minus some. The sample includes around 730,000 clones, 70% to 90% of them seen just once. This record comes from a study of shared T cell receptors in the human thymus. Separately, the same data were catalogued under a study of human thymus T cells. That study adds: Resections were taken during corrective heart surgery, and the thymus tissue came from these. In thymic and blood repertoires alike, V and J usage looked biased. Thymic repertoires overlap heavily among unrelated individuals, related research has reported.

The clonotype comes from a girl under three years old with a congenital heart defect. The material sequenced was thymocytes. The chain combines TRBV12-5 with TRBJ2-3; D gene unclear. The CDR3 region is CASGETDTQYF. CDR3 in DNA: TGTGCTAGTGGTGAGACAGATACGCAGTATTTT.